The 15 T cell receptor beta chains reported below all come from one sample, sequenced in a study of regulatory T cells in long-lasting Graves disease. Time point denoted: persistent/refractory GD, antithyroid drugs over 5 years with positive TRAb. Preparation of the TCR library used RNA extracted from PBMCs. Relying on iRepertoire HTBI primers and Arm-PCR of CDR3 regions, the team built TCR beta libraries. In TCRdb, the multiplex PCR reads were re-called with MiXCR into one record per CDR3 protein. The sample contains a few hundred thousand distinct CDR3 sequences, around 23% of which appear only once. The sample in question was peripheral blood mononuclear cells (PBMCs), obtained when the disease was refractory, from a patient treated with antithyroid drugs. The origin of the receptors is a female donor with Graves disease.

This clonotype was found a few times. The CDR3 sequence: CASSLGDRASYEQYF. CDR3 sequence (DNA): TGTGCCAGCAGCTTAGGAGACAGGGCATCCTACGAGCAGTACTTC. The V and J genes are TRBV7-9 and TRBJ2-7; 7 nucleotides align to TRBD1. Germline V lookup: CDR1 SEHNR, CDR2 FQNEAQ (reference sequence). The CDR3 runs 15 residues. V shed 1 base and J 1 base; nucleotides not matched to a gene: 4.

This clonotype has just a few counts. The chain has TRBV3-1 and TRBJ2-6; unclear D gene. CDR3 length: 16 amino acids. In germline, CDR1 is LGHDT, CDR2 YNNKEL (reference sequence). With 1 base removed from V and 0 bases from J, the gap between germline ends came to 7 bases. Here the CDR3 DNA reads TGTGCCAGCAGCCAAGGGATTCTCTCTGGGGCCAACGTCCTGACTTTC. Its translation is CASSQGILSGANVLTF.

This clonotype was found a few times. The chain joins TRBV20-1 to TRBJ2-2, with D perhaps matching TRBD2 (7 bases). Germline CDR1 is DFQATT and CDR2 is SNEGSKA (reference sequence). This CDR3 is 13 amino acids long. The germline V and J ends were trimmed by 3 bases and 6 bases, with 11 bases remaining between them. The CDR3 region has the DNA TGCAGTGCTAGGGGGGGGGGCCCCGGGGAGCTGTTTTTT. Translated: CSARGGGPGELFF.

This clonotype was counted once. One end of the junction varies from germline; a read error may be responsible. The CDR3 protein is CASSQTSRDTQYF. In DNA form, the CDR3 reads TGTGCCAGCAGTCAGACTAGCAGAGATACGCAGTATTTT. The gene calls are TRBV12-3 or TRBV12-4 and TRBJ2-3; 7 bases are a match to TRBD2. This CDR3 comprises 13 residues.

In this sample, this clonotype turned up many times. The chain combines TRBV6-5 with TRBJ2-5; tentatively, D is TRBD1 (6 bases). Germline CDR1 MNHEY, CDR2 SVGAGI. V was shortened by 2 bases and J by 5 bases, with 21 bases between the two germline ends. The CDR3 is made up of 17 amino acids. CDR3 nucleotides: TGTGCCAGCAGTTACCCCCTGAGGGCAGGGGCATGGGAGACCCAGTACTTC. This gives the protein CASSYPLRAGAWETQYF.

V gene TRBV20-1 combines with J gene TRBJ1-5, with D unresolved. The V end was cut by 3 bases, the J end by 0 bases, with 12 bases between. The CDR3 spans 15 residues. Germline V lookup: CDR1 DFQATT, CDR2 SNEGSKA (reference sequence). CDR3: CSASSPGVSNQPQHF. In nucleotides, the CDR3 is TGCAGTGCTAGTAGCCCCGGGGTTAGCAATCAGCCCCAGCATTTT.

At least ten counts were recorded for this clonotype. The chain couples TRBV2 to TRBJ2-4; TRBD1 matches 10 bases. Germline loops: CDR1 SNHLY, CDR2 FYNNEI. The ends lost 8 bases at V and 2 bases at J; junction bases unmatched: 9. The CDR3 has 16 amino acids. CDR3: CASGTGEGGPKNIQYF. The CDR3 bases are TGTGCCAGCGGGACAGGGGAGGGGGGTCCCAAAAACATTCAGTACTTC.

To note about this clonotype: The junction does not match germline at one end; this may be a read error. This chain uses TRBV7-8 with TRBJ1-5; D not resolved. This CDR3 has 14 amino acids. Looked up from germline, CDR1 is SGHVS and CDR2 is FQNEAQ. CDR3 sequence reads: CASSSVDSDQPQHF. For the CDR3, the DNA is TGTGCCAGCAGCTCGGTTGATAGCGATCAGCCCCAGCATTTT.

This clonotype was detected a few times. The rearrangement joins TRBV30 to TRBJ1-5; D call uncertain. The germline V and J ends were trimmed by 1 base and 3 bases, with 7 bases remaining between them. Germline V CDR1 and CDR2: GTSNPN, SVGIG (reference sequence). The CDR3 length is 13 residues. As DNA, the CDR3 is TGTGCCTGGAGTGAGATGATCAATCAGCCCCAGCATTTT. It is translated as CAWSEMINQPQHF. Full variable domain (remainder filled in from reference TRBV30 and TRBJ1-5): SQTIHQWPATLVQPVGSPLSLECTVEGTSNPNLYWYRQAAGRGLQLLFYSVGIGQISSEVPQNLSASRPQDRQFILSSKKLLLSDSGFYLCAWSEMINQPQHFGDGTRLSIL.

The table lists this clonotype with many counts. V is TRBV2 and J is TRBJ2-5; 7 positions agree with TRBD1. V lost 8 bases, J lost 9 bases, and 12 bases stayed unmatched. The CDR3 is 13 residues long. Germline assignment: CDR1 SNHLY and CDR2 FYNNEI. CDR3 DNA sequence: TGTGCCAGCTACATCCGCCCCCAGGGGGCCCAGTACTTC. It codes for CASYIRPQGAQYF.

CDR3 coding DNA: TGCGCCAGCAGCCTTACCGGGACTAGCGACCCCTACAATGAGCAGTTCTTC. It encodes CASSLTGTSDPYNEQFF. The chain links TRBV4-1 to TRBJ2-1; 10 bases match TRBD2. The length of the CDR3 is 17 residues. V lost 4 bases, J lost 2 bases, and 8 bases stayed unmatched. CDR1 MGHRA and CDR2 YSYEKL come from the germline V gene.

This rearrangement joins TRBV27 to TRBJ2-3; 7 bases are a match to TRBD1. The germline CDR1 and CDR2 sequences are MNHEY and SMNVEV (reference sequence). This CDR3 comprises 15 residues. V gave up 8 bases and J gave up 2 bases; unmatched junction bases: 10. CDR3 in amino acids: CASGDRVTHTDTQYF. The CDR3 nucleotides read TGTGCCAGCGGAGACAGGGTGACCCACACAGATACGCAGTATTTT.

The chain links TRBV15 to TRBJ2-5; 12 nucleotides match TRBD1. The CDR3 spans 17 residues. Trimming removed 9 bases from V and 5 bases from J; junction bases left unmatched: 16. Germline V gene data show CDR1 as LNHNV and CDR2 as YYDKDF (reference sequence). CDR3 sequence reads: CATGPGQGARSVETQYF. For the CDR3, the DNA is TGTGCCACAGGACCGGGACAGGGGGCGCGGAGCGTTGAGACCCAGTACTTC.

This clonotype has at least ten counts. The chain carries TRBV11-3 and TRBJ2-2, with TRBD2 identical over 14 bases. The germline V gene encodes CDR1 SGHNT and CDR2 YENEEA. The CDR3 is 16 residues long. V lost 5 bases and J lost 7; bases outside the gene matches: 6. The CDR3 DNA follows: TGTGCCAGCAGCATCGGGACTAGCGGGAGTGGCGGGGAGCTGTTTTTT. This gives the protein CASSIGTSGSGGELFF. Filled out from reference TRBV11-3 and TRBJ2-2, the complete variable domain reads EAGVVQSPRYKIIEKKQPVAFWCNPISGHNTLYWYLQNLGQGPELLIRYENEEAVDDSQLPKDRFSAERLKGVDSTLKIQPAELGDSAVYLCASSIGTSGSGGELFFGEGSRLTVL.

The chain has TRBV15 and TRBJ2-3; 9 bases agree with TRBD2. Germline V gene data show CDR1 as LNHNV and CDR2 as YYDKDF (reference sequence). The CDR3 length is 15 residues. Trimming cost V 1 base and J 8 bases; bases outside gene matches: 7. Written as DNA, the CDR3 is TGTGCCACCAGCAGAGGCCAGCGGGAGGCTAGTACGCAGTATTTT. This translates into CATSRGQREASTQYF.